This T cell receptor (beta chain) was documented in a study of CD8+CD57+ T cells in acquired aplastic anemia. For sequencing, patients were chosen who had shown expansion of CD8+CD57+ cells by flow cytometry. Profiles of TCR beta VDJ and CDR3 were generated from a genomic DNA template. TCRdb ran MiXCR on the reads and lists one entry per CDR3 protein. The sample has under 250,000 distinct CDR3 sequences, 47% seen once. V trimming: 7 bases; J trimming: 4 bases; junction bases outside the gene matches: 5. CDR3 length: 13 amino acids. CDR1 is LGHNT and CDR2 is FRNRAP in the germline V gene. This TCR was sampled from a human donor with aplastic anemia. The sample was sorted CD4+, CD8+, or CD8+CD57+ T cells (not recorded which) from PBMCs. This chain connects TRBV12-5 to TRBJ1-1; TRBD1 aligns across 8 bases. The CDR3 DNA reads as TGTGCTAGTGACGGACAGGGATCCACTGAAGCTTTCTTT. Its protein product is CASDGQGSTEAFF.